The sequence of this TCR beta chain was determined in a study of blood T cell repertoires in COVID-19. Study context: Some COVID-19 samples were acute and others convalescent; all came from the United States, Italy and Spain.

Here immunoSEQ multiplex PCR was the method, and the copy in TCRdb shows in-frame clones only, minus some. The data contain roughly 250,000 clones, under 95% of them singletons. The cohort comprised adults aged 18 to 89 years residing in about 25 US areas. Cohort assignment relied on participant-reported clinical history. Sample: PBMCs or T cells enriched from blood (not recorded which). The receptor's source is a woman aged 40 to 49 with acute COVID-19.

CDR3 sequence reads: CASSIVGLAGDNEQFF. The CDR3, as DNA: TGTGCCAGTAGTATAGTTGGGCTAGCGGGAGACAATGAGCAGTTCTTC. The genes are TRBV19 and TRBJ2-1; 10 bases fit TRBD2. The CDR3 sequence is 16 residues long. Germline trimming cut 1 base from V and 5 bases from J; bases unmatched to any gene: 5. CDR1 is LNHDA, CDR2 SQIVND, per germline (reference sequence).